This T cell receptor (beta chain) was sequenced in a study of blood T cells in healthy people across ages. The study's findings and limits: Long-lived donors exceeded aged donors in naive CD4+ cells and diversity. Leaving the PBMCs unsorted stopped any conclusive comparison of naive versus antigen-experienced cells.

Worth noting for this clonotype: Antigen specificity is unknown.

The CDR3 is 15 residues long. The germline gives CDR1 MDHEN, CDR2 SYDVKM. V lost 2 bases and J 4 bases, leaving 15 bases between the germline ends. Together with a sample-barcoded 5' primer, a J-beta primer mix was included in a second PCR lasting about 7 to 12 cycles. Tags on each cDNA molecule came from a template-switch adaptor with 12 random nucleotides. TCRdb recomputed calls from the 5' RACE reads with MiXCR, one row per CDR3 protein. The sample holds 1.5 million to 2 million distinct CDR3 sequences, roughly 28% seen once. The chain recombines TRBV28 with TRBJ2-7, with D perhaps TRBD2 (6 bases). The source material was blood. The sequence derives from a woman aged 25-40 years in good health. The CDR3 DNA is TGTGCCAGCAGTTTAGAGAACGTCGGAGGGTACGAGCAGTACTTC. As protein: CASSLENVGGYEQYF.